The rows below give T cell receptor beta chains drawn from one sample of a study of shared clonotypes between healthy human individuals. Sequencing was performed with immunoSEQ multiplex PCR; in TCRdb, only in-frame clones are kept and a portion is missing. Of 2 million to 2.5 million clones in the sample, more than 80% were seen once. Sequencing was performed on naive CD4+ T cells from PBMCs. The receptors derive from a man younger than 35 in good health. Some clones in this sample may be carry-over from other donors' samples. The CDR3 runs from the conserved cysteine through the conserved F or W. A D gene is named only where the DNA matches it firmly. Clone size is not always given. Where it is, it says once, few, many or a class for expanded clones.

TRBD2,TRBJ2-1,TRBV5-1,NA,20,CASSRATSGRAPSSYNEQFF,TGCGCCAGCAGCAGAGCGACTAGCGGGAGGGCCCCCAGCTCCTACAATGAGCAGTTCTTC
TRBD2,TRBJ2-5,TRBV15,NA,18,CATSTYRPGLAGKETQYF,TGTGCCACCAGCACTTATAGACCCGGACTAGCGGGGAAAGAGACCCAGTACTTC
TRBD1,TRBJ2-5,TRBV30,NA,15,CAWSVGQGVQETQYF,TGTGCCTGGAGTGTTGGCCAGGGGGTCCAAGAGACCCAGTACTTC
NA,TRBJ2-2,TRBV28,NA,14,CASNPGRRTGELFF,TGTGCCAGCAATCCGGGGAGGCGAACCGGGGAGCTGTTTTTT
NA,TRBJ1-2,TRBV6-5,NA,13,CASSYESYYGYTF,TGTGCCAGCAGTTACGAGAGTTACTATGGCTACACCTTC
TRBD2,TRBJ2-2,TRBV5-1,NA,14,CASSSGGQSGELFF,TGCGCCAGCAGCTCGGGGGGGCAAAGCGGGGAGCTGTTTTTT
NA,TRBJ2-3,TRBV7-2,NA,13,CASSFGEMGTQYF,TGTGCCAGCAGCTTCGGGGAAATGGGTACGCAGTATTTT
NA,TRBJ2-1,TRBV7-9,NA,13,CASSQGGYNEQFF,TGTGCCAGCAGCCAAGGAGGGTACAATGAGCAGTTCTTC
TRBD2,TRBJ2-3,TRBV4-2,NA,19,CASSQDYRGLAGVPDTQYF,TGTGCCAGCAGCCAAGATTACCGGGGGCTAGCGGGAGTCCCCGATACGCAGTATTTT
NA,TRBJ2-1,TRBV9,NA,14,CASSVVSGGSEQFF,TGTGCCAGCAGCGTAGTGTCAGGGGGGAGTGAGCAGTTCTTC
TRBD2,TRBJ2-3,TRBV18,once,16,CASSPLAGGPTDTQYF,TGTGCCAGCTCACCCTTAGCGGGAGGGCCGACAGATACGCAGTATTTT
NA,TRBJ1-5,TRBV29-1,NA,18,CSVPFDRRSDLSNQPQHF,TGCAGCGTACCCTTTGACAGGCGTTCCGACCTTAGCAATCAGCCCCAGCATTTT
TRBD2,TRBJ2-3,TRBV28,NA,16,CASSSGTSGRTDTQYF,TGTGCCAGCAGCTCCGGGACTAGCGGGAGAACCGATACGCAGTATTTT
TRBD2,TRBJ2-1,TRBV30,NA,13,CAGLAGVYNEQFF,TGTGCCGGATTAGCGGGAGTCTACAATGAGCAGTTCTTC
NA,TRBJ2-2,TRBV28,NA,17,CASSGVGGQKNTGELFF,TGTGCCAGCAGTGGGGTCGGGGGACAGAAGAACACCGGGGAGCTGTTTTTT
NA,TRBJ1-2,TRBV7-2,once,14,CASSTQGSDYGYTF,TGTGCCAGCAGCACACAGGGTTCCGACTATGGCTACACCTTC
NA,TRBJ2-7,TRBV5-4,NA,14,CASTSRGPAREQYF,TGTGCCAGCACCTCAAGGGGACCAGCAAGGGAGCAGTACTTC
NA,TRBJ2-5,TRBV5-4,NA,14,CASSVRGARETQYF,TGTGCCAGCAGCGTCAGGGGCGCTAGAGAGACCCAGTACTTC